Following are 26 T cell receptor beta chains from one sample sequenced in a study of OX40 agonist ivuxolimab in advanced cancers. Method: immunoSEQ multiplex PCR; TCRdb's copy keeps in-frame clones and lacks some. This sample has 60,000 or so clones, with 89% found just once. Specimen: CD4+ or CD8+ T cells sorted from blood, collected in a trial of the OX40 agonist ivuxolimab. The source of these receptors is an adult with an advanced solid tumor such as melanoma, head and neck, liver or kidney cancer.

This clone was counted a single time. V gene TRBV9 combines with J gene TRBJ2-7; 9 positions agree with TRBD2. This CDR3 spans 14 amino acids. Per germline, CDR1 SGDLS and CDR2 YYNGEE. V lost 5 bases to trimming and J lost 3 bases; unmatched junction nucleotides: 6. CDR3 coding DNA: TGTGCCAGCAGTTATAGCGGGGGAAACTACGAGCAGTACTTC. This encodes CASSYSGGNYEQYF.

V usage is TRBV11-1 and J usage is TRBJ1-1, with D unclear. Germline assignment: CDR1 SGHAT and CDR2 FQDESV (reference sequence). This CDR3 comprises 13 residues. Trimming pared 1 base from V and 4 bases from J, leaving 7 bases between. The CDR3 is CASSLVGSTEAFF. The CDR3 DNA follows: TGTGCCAGCAGCTTAGTAGGGAGCACTGAAGCTTTCTTT.

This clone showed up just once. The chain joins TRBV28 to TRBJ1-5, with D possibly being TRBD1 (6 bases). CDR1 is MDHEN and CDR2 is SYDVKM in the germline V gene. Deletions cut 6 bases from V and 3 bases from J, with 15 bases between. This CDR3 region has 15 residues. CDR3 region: CASSRADRNNQPQHF. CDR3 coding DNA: TGTGCCAGCAGCCGTGCGGACAGAAACAATCAGCCCCAGCATTTT.

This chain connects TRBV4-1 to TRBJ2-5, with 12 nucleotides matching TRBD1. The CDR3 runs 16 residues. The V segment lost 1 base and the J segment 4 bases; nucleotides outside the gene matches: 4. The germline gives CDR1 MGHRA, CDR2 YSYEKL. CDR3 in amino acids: CASSQVPGQGAETQYF. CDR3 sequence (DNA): TGCGCCAGCAGCCAAGTGCCGGGACAGGGGGCAGAGACCCAGTACTTC.

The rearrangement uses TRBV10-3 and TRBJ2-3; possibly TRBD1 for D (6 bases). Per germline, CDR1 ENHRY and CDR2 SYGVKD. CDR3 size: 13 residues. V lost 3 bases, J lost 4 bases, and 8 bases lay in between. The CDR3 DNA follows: TGTGCCATCAGTGAAGGACAGTCAGATACGCAGTATTTT. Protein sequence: CAISEGQSDTQYF.

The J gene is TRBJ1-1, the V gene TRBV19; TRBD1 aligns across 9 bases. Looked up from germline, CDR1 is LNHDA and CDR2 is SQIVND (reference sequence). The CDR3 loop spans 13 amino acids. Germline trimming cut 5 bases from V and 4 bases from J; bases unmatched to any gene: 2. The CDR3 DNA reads TGTGCCAGTAGTTTACAGGGGGCCACTGAAGCTTTCTTT. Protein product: CASSLQGATEAFF.

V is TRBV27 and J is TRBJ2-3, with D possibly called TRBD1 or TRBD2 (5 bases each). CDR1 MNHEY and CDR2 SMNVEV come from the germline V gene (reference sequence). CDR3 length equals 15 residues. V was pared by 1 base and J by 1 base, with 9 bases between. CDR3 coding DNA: TGTGCCAGCAGTTTATGGGGGTACGGCACAGATACGCAGTATTTT. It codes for CASSLWGYGTDTQYF.

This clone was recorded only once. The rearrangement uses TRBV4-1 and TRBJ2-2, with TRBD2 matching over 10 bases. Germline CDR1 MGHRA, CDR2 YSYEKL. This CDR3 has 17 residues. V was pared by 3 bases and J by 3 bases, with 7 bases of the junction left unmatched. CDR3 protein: CASSHLAGGSYTGELFF. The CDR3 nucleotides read TGCGCCAGCAGCCATTTAGCGGGAGGTAGTTACACCGGGGAGCTGTTTTTT.

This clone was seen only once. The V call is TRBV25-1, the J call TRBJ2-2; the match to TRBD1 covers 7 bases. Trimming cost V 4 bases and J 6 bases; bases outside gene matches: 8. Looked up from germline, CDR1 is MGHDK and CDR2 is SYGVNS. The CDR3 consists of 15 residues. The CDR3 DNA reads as TGTGCCAGCAGTGTCTACGGTCAGGGGGCCGGGGAGCTGTTTTTT. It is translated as CASSVYGQGAGELFF.

The CDR3 coding sequence is TGTGCCAGCAGTTTTCAGGGCGGTCAGCCCCAGCATTTT. Translated, it gives CASSFQGGQPQHF. The chain recombines TRBV27 with TRBJ1-5, with D tentatively TRBD1 (5 bases). V shed 3 bases and J shed 6 bases, with 9 bases lying between them. CDR3 size: 13 residues. Germline V gene sequence: CDR1 MNHEY, CDR2 SMNVEV (reference sequence).

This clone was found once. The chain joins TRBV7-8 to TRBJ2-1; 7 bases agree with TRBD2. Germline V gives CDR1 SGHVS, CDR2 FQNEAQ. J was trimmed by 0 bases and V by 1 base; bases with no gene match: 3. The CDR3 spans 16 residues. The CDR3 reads CASSLVGGSSYNEQFF. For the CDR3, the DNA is TGTGCCAGCAGCTTAGTGGGCGGGAGCTCCTACAATGAGCAGTTCTTC.

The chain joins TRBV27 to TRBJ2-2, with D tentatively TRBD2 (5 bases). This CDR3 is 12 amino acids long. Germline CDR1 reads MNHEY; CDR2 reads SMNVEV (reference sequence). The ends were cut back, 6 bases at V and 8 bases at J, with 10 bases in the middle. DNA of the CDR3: TGTGCCAGCAGCCCCGGAGGAGGGGAGCTGTTTTTT. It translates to CASSPGGGELFF.

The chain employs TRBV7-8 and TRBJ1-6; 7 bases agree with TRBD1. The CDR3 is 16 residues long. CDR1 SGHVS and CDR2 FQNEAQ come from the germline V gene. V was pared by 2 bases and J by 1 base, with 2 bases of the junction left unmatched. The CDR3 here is CASSLTGASYNSPLHF. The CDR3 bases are TGTGCCAGCAGCTTAACAGGGGCTTCCTATAATTCACCCCTCCACTTT.

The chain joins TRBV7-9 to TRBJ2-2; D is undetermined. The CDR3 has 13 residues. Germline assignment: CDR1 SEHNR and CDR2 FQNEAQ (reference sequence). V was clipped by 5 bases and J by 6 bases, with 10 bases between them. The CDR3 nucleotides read TGTGCCAGCAGCAACAGACCGGCCGGGGAGCTGTTTTTT. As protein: CASSNRPAGELFF. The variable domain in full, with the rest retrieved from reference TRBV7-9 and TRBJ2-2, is DTGVSQNPRHKITKRGQNVTFRCDPISEHNRLYWYRQTLGQGPEFLTYFQNEAQLEKSRLLSDRFSAERPKGSFSTLEIQRTEQGDSAMYLCASSNRPAGELFFGEGSRLTVL.

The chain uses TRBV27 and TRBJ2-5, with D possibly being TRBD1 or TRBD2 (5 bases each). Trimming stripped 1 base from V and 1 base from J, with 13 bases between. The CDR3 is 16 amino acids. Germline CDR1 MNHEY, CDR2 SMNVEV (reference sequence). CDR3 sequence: CASSLYAGTAQETQYF. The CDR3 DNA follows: TGTGCCAGCAGTTTATATGCAGGGACCGCCCAAGAGACCCAGTACTTC.

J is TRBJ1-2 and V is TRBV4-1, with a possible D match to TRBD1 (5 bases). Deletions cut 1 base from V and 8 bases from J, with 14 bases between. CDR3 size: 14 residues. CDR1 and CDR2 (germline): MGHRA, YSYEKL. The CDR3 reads CASSQATGRLGYTF. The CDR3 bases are TGCGCCAGCAGCCAAGCCACGGGGCGTTTAGGCTACACCTTC.

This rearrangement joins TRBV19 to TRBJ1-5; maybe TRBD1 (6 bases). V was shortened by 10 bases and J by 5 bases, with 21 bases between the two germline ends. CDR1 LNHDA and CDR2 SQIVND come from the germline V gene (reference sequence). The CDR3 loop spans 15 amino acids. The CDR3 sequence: CATTNPRQADQPQHF. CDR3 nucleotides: TGTGCCACCACGAACCCCCGACAGGCAGATCAGCCCCAGCATTTT.

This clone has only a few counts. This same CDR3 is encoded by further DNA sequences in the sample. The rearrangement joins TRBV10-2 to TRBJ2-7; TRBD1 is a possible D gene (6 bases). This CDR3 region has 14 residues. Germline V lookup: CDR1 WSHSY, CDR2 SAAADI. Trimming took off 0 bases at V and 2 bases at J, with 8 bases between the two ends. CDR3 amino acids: CASSESWGPYEQYF. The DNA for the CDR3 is TGCGCCAGCAGTGAGTCATGGGGGCCCTACGAGCAGTACTTC.

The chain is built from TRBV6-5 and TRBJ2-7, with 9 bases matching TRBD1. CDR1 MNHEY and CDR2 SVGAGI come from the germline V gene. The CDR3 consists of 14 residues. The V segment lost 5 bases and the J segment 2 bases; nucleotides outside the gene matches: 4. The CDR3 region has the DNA TGTGCCAGCAGTACCGGGACAGGGCCCTACGAGCAGTACTTC. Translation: CASSTGTGPYEQYF.

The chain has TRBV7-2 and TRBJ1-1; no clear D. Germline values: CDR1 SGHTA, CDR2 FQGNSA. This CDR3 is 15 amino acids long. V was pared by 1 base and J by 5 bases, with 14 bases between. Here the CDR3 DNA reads TGTGCCAGCAGCTTAGGTGAGAGTTCGGCAACTGAAGCTTTCTTT. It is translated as CASSLGESSATEAFF.

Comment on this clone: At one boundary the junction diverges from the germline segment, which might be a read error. CDR3 sequence (DNA): TGTGCCACCAGGGACGACTACTACGGCTACACCTTC. Amino acid sequence: CATRDDYYGYTF. The chain joins TRBV28 to TRBJ1-2, with D tentatively TRBD1 (5 bases). Germline CDR1 and CDR2: MDHEN and SYDVKM. The CDR3 extends over 12 amino acids.

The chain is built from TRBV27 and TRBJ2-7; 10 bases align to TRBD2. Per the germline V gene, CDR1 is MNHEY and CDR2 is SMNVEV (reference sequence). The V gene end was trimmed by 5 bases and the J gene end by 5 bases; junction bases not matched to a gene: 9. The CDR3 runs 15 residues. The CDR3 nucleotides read TGTGCCAGCAGTCTGAGCGGGAGGGCCCACCACGAGCAGTACTTC. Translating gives CASSLSGRAHHEQYF.

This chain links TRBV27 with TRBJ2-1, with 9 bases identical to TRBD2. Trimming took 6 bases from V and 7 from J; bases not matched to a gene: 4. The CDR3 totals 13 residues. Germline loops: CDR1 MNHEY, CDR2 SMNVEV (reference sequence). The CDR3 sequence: CASSRGLANEQFF. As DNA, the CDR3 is TGTGCCAGCAGCCGTGGACTAGCGAATGAGCAGTTCTTC.

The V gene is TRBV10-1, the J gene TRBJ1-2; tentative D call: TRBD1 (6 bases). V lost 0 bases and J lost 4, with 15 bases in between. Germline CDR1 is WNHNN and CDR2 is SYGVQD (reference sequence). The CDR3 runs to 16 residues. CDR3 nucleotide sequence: TGCGCCAGCAGTGAGTCCCGGGCAGGGGAGGCCTATGGCTACACCTTC. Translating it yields CASSESRAGEAYGYTF.

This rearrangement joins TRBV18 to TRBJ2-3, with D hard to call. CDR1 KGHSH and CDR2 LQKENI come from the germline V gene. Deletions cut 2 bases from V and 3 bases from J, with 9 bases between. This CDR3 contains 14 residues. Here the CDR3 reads CASSPGDSTDTQYF. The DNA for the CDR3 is TGTGCCAGCTCACCAGGGGATTCGACAGATACGCAGTATTTT.

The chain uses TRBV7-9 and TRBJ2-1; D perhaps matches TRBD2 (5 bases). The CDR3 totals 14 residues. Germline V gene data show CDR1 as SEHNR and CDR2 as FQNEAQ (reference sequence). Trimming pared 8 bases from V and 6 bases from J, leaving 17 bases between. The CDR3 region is CASLLAPTFNEQFF. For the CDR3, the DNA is TGTGCCAGCCTCCTAGCTCCAACTTTCAATGAGCAGTTCTTC.